These T cell receptor beta chains were read from a single sample in a study of vaccination and CD4 T cells after COVID-19. These receptors' antigens are unknown. TCRdb independently ran MiXCR on the PCR reads; one entry per CDR3 protein. The repertoire holds 15,000 to 20,000 distinct CDR3 sequences, with roughly 56% as singletons. The sample was CD4+ T cells from blood, cultured in vitro. The receptors stem from a human donor who had recovered from COVID-19. Each CDR3 is given with its conserved first and last residue. The D gene is left open where the match is weak. Size is stated for part of the rows, as once, few or many counts, or as a class when the clone is expanded.

j_call | v_call | clone_size | d_call | cdr3_aa | cdr3_nt
TRBJ2-3 | TRBV2 | - | TRBD2 | CASRRTSGRLTDTQYF | TGTGCCAGCAGAAGAACTAGCGGGAGGCTCACAGATACGCAGTATTTT
TRBJ1-5 | TRBV30 | - | - | CAWSYGDTKPQHF | TGTGCCTGGAGCTACGGGGACACGAAGCCCCAGCATTTT
TRBJ1-5 | TRBV5-1 | - | - | CASSPSAGNQPQHF | TGCGCCAGCAGCCCAAGCGCGGGGAATCAGCCCCAGCATTTT
TRBJ2-7 | TRBV6-5 | - | TRBD1 | CASSYWDSAGEQYF | TGTGCCAGCAGTTACTGGGACAGCGCTGGGGAGCAGTACTTC
TRBJ1-6 | TRBV20-1 | few | - | CSARQALSYNSPLHF | TGCAGTGCTAGACAGGCCCTCTCCTATAATTCACCCCTCCACTTT
TRBJ1-1 | TRBV28 | - | - | CASSEMNTEAFF | TGTGCCAGCAGTGAAATGAACACTGAAGCTTTCTTT
TRBJ1-2 | TRBV20-1 | once | TRBD1 | CSAGQGNTNYGYTF | TGCAGTGCTGGACAGGGCAACACTAACTATGGCTACACCTTC
TRBJ1-2 | TRBV12-3/TRBV12-4 | few | - | CASSFSVRERAGYTF | TGTGCCAGCAGTTTTTCCGTTCGGGAACGAGCTGGCTACACCTTC
TRBJ2-7 | TRBV7-6 | - | TRBD2 | CASSSTSVSEQYF | TGTGCCAGCAGCTCCACTAGCGTAAGTGAGCAGTACTTC
TRBJ1-3 | TRBV20-1 | - | TRBD1 | CSASDRGIGNTIYF | TGCAGTGCTTCGGACAGGGGAATTGGAAACACCATATATTTT
TRBJ2-6 | TRBV20-1 | - | TRBD2 | CSASVAGGANGANVLTF | TGCAGTGCCTCCGTGGCGGGGGGCGCAAATGGGGCCAACGTCCTGACTTTC
TRBJ2-3 | TRBV6-1 | - | - | CASRSGGGGQISSTDTQYF | TGTGCCAGCAGATCCGGGGGCGGGGGACAAATCTCTAGCACAGATACGCAGTATTTT
TRBJ2-1 | TRBV11-3 | - | - | CASSLGGDEQFF | TGTGCCAGCAGCTTAGGTGGGGATGAGCAGTTCTTC
TRBJ1-2 | TRBV20-1 | - | - | CSASAGLYGYTF | TGCAGTGCTAGTGCTGGTCTATACGGCTACACCTTC
TRBJ1-5 | TRBV30 | few | - | CAWSTGAAGVYSNQPQHF | TGTGCCTGGAGTACTGGGGCCGCAGGGGTTTATAGCAATCAGCCCCAGCATTTT
TRBJ2-2 | TRBV27 | few | - | CASRRDSSGTGELFF | TGTGCCAGCAGGCGAGACAGTTCCGGCACCGGGGAGCTGTTTTTT
TRBJ1-6 | TRBV7-2 | - | TRBD1 | CASSLARQGGLHF | TGTGCCAGCAGCTTAGCAAGACAGGGCGGCCTCCACTTT
TRBJ2-5 | TRBV6-5 | - | - | CASSLLGETQYF | TGTGCCAGCAGTTTGTTAGGAGAGACCCAGTACTTC
TRBJ2-1 | TRBV10-3 | few | TRBD2 | CAISEDSGRTNEQFF | TGTGCCATCAGTGAGGATAGCGGGAGAACCAATGAGCAGTTCTTC
TRBJ2-3 | TRBV10-3 | - | TRBD1 | CAISRDRPTDTQYF | TGTGCCATCAGCCGGGACAGGCCCACAGATACGCAGTATTTT
TRBJ2-7 | TRBV7-3 | - | - | CASSLTGEAPHEQYF | TGTGCCAGCAGCTTAACTGGGGAAGCCCCCCACGAGCAGTACTTC
TRBJ1-5 | TRBV12-3/TRBV12-4 | - | TRBD1 | CASRLTGRDQPQHF | TGTGCCAGCAGGTTGACAGGGCGGGATCAGCCCCAGCATTTT
TRBJ1-2 | TRBV18 | - | - | CASSPGGQATYGYTF | TGTGCCAGCTCCCCTGGAGGGCAGGCGACTTATGGCTACACCTTC
TRBJ1-6 | TRBV18 | - | - | CASSPDNSPLHF | TGTGCCAGCTCACCAGATAATTCACCCCTCCACTTT
TRBJ1-6 | TRBV12-3/TRBV12-4 | - | - | CASSLAAGASYNSPLHF | TGTGCCAGCAGTTTAGCTGCAGGGGCCTCCTATAATTCACCCCTCCACTTT
TRBJ2-7 | TRBV19 | few | TRBD2 | CASRPQRGGFYEQYF | TGTGCCAGTAGACCCCAGCGGGGGGGATTCTACGAGCAGTACTTC
TRBJ2-7 | TRBV6-5 | - | TRBD2 | CASSYSFRASGASYEQYF | TGTGCCAGCAGTTACTCGTTTAGGGCTAGCGGCGCTTCTTACGAGCAGTACTTC
TRBJ2-7 | TRBV5-4 | - | TRBD1 | CASSPTGASSYEQYF | TGTGCCAGCAGCCCGACAGGGGCCAGCTCCTACGAGCAGTACTTC
TRBJ1-2 | TRBV29-1 | - | - | CSVEAAGYGYTF | TGCAGCGTTGAAGCGGCAGGGTATGGCTACACCTTC
TRBJ1-2 | TRBV6-1 | few | - | CASTPAGVGYGYTF | TGTGCCAGCACCCCCGCAGGGGTCGGGTATGGCTACACCTTC
TRBJ2-5 | TRBV25-1 | - | - | CASSPQGWTQYF | TGTGCCAGCAGCCCACAGGGATGGACCCAGTACTTC
TRBJ1-2 | TRBV6-1 | - | - | CASRKDSYGYTF | TGTGCCAGCAGAAAGGACAGCTATGGCTACACCTTC
TRBJ1-5 | TRBV20-1 | - | TRBD1 | CSARVQGNNQPQHF | TGCAGTGCTAGAGTACAGGGGAACAATCAGCCCCAGCATTTT
TRBJ1-1 | TRBV5-1 | - | TRBD1 | CASSFKRGHTEAFF | TGCGCCAGCAGCTTTAAGAGGGGGCACACTGAAGCTTTCTTT
TRBJ1-5 | TRBV7-2 | few | TRBD1 | CASSESNRGQPQHF | TGTGCCAGTTCCGAAAGTAACAGGGGTCAGCCCCAGCATTTT
TRBJ2-1 | TRBV5-1 | - | - | CASSLGGRGYNEQFF | TGCGCCAGCAGCCTGGGGGGCAGGGGGTACAATGAGCAGTTCTTC
TRBJ1-1 | TRBV7-3 | - | - | CASSLGGMNTEAFF | TGTGCCAGCAGCTTAGGGGGGATGAACACTGAAGCTTTCTTT
TRBJ2-3 | TRBV5-1 | - | - | CASSWTGRDTQYF | TGCGCCAGCAGCTGGACCGGCCGGGATACGCAGTATTTT
TRBJ2-3 | TRBV21-1 | - | - | CASSKDWTDTDTQYF | TGTGCCAGCAGCAAAGACTGGACAGACACAGATACGCAGTATTTT